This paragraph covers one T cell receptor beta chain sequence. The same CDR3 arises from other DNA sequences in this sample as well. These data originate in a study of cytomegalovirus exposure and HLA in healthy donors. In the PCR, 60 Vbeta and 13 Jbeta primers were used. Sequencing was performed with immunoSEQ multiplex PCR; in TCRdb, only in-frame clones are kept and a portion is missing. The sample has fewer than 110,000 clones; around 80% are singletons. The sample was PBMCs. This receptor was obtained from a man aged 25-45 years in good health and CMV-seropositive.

The CDR3 is CASSLTGSYEQYF. In DNA form, the CDR3 reads TGTGCCAGCAGCTTGACAGGATCCTACGAGCAGTACTTC. The V gene is TRBV5-5, the J gene TRBJ2-7, with TRBD1 as a possible D gene (5 bases). V lost 1 base to trimming and J lost 1 base, with 6 bases between them. Germline V gene lookup returns CDR1 SGHKS and CDR2 YYEKEE (reference sequence). The CDR3 consists of 13 residues.